This T cell receptor beta chain was captured by sequencing in a study of blood T cell repertoires in COVID-19. CDR1 and CDR2 from the germline V gene are SGHTA and FQGNSA. The CDR3 is made up of 14 amino acids. V was clipped by 2 bases and J by 1 base; unmatched bases: 1. Using immunoSEQ multiplex PCR, the repertoire was profiled, and TCRdb retains in-frame clones only, with some absent. The sample consists of 300,000 or so clones, approximately 87% of them appearing once. This clonotype was sampled from a woman in her thirties or forties who had recovered from COVID-19. The V and J genes are TRBV7-2 and TRBJ2-5; TRBD1 matches 7 bases. What was sequenced was peripheral blood. CDR3: CASSLRGPQETQYF. The CDR3 coding sequence is TGTGCCAGCAGCTTAAGGGGGCCCCAAGAGACCCAGTACTTC.